The TCR beta chain described here comes from a study of cytomegalovirus exposure and HLA in healthy donors. Germline lookup yields CDR1 SGHRS and CDR2 YFSETQ. The ends were cut back, 6 bases at V and 1 base at J, with 17 bases in the middle. The CDR3 contains 15 residues. Some clones are missing from TCRdb's copy, which holds only in-frame ones; the method was immunoSEQ multiplex PCR. Of about 120,000 clones in the sample, around 85% were seen once. The clonotype was recovered from a man younger than 35 in good health and CMV-seropositive. Sequences were obtained from PBMCs. This chain links TRBV5-1 with TRBJ2-7, with a weak D call TRBD1 (6 bases). CDR3 sequence reads: CASTPQGGKSYEQYF. CDR3 DNA: TGCGCCAGCACCCCACAGGGCGGTAAGTCCTACGAGCAGTACTTC.